Described below is a single T cell receptor beta chain sequence and its context. Primers for the PCR totalled 60 Vbeta and 13 Jbeta. The data were produced by immunoSEQ multiplex PCR, yet TCRdb's version contains in-frame clones alone and is incomplete. The table shows fewer than 250,000 clones, with 70% to 75% occurring only once. This entry is derived from a study of cytomegalovirus exposure and HLA in healthy donors. Germline CDR1 and CDR2: MNHNY and SVGAGI (reference sequence). The CDR3 consists of 14 residues. V lost 7 bases, J lost 3 bases, and 5 bases stayed unmatched. The rearrangement joins TRBV6-6 to TRBJ2-2; TRBD2 matches 7 bases. The sample consisted of PBMCs. This TCR was sampled from a young man in good health and CMV-seropositive. The CDR3 protein is CASTKRGDTGELFF. As DNA, the CDR3 is TGTGCCAGCACCAAACGGGGGGACACCGGGGAGCTGTTTTTT.